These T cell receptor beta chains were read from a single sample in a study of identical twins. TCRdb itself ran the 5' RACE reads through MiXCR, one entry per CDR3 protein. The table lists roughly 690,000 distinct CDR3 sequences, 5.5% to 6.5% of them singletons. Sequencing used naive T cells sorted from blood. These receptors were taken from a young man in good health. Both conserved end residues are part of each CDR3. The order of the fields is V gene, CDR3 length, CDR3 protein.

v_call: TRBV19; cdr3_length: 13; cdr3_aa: CASSIAGTGRTFF
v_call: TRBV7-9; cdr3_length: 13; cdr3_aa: CASSLEDRAGAFF
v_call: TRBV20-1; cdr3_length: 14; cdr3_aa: CSASHRGAYNEQFF
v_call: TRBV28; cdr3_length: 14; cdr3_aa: CASRLGFTKNIQYF
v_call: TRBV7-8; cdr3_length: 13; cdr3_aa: CASRRRGNTEAFF
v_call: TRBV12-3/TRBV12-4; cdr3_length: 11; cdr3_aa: CASSSGTIAFF
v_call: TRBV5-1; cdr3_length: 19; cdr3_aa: CASSRGRGPLADNTDTQYF
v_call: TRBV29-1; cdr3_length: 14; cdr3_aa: CSVEGVTGGNGYTF
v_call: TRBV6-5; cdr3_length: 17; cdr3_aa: CASRITTLAAGTDTQYF
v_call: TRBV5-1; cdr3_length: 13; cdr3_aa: CASSFGLGYEQYF
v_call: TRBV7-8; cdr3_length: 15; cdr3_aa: CASSARDHPYNEQFF
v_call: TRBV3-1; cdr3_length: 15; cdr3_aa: CASSQRDGSNYGYTF
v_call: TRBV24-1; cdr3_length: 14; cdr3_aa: CATSELGHPDTQYF
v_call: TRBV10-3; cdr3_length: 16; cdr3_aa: CAISESGQSITGELFF